The clone carrying this T cell receptor (beta chain) was counted many times. The antigen is unknown. These data originate in a study of Graves' ophthalmopathy and Graves' hyperthyroidism. As for the study in general: Untreated patients at initial diagnosis provided peripheral blood.

The study amplified TCR beta CDR3 regions using RNA transcripts. The authors performed first-round RT-PCR with HTBI primers and then a second-round multiplex PCR. Using its own MiXCR run on the multiplex PCR reads, TCRdb lists one record per CDR3 protein. Among 650,000 to 900,000 distinct CDR3 sequences listed, roughly two fifths were seen once. Findings and caveats of the study: Most thyroid-expanded clonotypes exceeding 0.001 frequency were also found in blood.

If patients had other autoimmune diseases, uncontrolled infections, pregnancy or lactation, they were excluded. PBMCs were density-gradient isolated from roughly 10 ml fresh blood. V was clipped by 4 bases and J by 3 bases; unmatched bases: 9. This CDR3 comprises 15 residues. The germline CDR1 and CDR2 sequences are SGDLS and YYNGEE. Sequencing was performed on peripheral blood. The genes are TRBV9 and TRBJ2-5, with TRBD1 identical over 7 bases. This TCR was sampled from an adult man with Graves' ophthalmopathy. CDR3 DNA: TGTGCCAGCAGCCCATATGGACAGGCGGAAGAGACCCAGTACTTC. Protein sequence: CASSPYGQAEETQYF.